A single sample is the source of the 31 T cell receptor beta chains below, sequenced in a study of shared clonotypes between healthy human individuals. The table came from immunoSEQ multiplex PCR; TCRdb's copy has only in-frame clones and leaves some out. The sample contains over a million clones, about 80% of which appear only once. Sequenced material: memory CD4+ T cells from PBMCs. Subset in this sample: CD45RA-negative fraction. These receptor sequences come from a man aged 18 to 35 in good health. Some clones in this sample may be carry-over from other donors' samples.

The chain couples TRBV19 to TRBJ1-2; D unclear. V was cut by 4 bases and J by 1 base, with 7 bases left in between. Germline V lookup: CDR1 LNHDA, CDR2 SQIVND (reference sequence). The CDR3 extends over 13 amino acids. CDR3 sequence reads: CASSRASNYGYTF. The CDR3 nucleotides are TGTGCCAGTAGTAGGGCCAGTAACTATGGCTACACCTTC.

The chain employs TRBV27 and TRBJ2-2; the match to TRBD1 covers 9 bases. The ends lost 4 bases at V and 5 bases at J; junction bases unmatched: 5. The CDR3 has 15 amino acids. Germline V gene sequence: CDR1 MNHEY, CDR2 SMNVEV (reference sequence). CDR3 sequence: CASSSDRGRTGELFF. For the CDR3, the DNA is TGTGCCAGCAGTTCGGACAGGGGAAGGACCGGGGAGCTGTTTTTT.

The genes are TRBV6-1 and TRBJ2-7; no firm D call. The V gene lost 8 bases and the J gene lost 2 bases, with 13 bases spanning the gap. CDR1 is MNHNS and CDR2 is SASEGT in the germline V gene. The CDR3 covers 13 residues. This chain's CDR3 is CASRTSGAYEQYF. CDR3 DNA sequence: TGTGCCAGCCGAACAAGTGGGGCCTACGAGCAGTACTTC.

The table lists this clone with a count of one. The chain has TRBV7-2 and TRBJ2-7, with D hard to call. V was shortened by 4 bases and J by 2 bases, with 9 bases between the two germline ends. Per germline, CDR1 SGHTA and CDR2 FQGNSA. The CDR3 contains 13 residues. The CDR3 here is CASSSTTAYEQYF. DNA of the CDR3: TGTGCCAGCAGCTCAACCACAGCCTACGAGCAGTACTTC. Complete variable domain (other parts from reference TRBV7-2 and TRBJ2-7): GAGVSQSPSNKVTEKGKDVELRCDPISGHTALYWYRQSLGQGLEFLIYFQGNSAPDKSGLPSDRFSAERTGGSVSTLTIQRTQQEDSAVYLCASSSTTAYEQYFGPGTRLTVT.

The chain recombines TRBV28 with TRBJ1-2, with TRBD1 as a possible D gene (6 bases). The CDR3 loop spans 15 amino acids. The ends were cut back, 1 base at V and 7 bases at J, with 16 bases in the middle. Germline V gene sequence: CDR1 MDHEN, CDR2 SYDVKM. In DNA, the CDR3 is TGTGCCAGCAGTTTATATGACCGGGAGGGGGGTGGCTACACCTTC. Protein sequence: CASSLYDREGGGYTF.

The rearrangement uses TRBV28 and TRBJ1-1, with D possibly matching TRBD1 (6 bases). Germline V gives CDR1 MDHEN, CDR2 SYDVKM. V gave up 4 bases and J gave up 0 bases, with 12 bases separating them. CDR3 length: 15 residues. The CDR3: CASSSTGRMNTEAFF. CDR3 DNA: TGTGCCAGCAGTTCGACAGGCCGAATGAACACTGAAGCTTTCTTT.

This sequence joins TRBV6-6 and TRBJ2-7, with 7 positions matching TRBD2. V was pared by 2 bases and J by 2 bases, with 6 bases of the junction left unmatched. Germline V CDR1 and CDR2: MNHNY, SVGAGI (reference sequence). The CDR3 runs to 15 residues. CDR3 sequence reads: CASSYLGAGTYEQYF. CDR3 coding DNA: TGTGCCAGCAGTTACCTGGGAGCGGGAACCTACGAGCAGTACTTC.

This clone was observed a handful of times. This chain joins TRBV18 and TRBJ2-1, with 7 bases fitting TRBD1. The V segment lost 0 bases and the J segment 3 bases; nucleotides outside the gene matches: 5. Germline CDR1 reads KGHSH; CDR2 reads LQKENI. The CDR3 is 16 residues long. The CDR3 spells CASSPPRQGVYNEQFF. The CDR3 DNA follows: TGTGCCAGCTCACCACCCCGACAGGGAGTCTACAATGAGCAGTTCTTC.

The chain links TRBV5-8 to TRBJ2-7; D gene ambiguous. This CDR3 is built from 16 residues. The V gene's germline CDR1 is SGHTS and CDR2 YDEGEE. V was shortened by 4 bases and J by 4 bases, with 21 bases between the two germline ends. This CDR3 is CASSPPLGSLRYEQYF. DNA of the CDR3: TGTGCCAGCAGCCCACCTCTTGGGTCCCTAAGGTACGAGCAGTACTTC.

The V call is TRBV5-1, the J call TRBJ2-1, with 9 nucleotides matching TRBD1. Unmatched junction bases numbered 8, after V lost 5 bases and J lost 2 bases. The CDR3 runs 16 residues. Germline values: CDR1 SGHRS, CDR2 YFSETQ. CDR3 sequence: CASSHGGTGTYNEQFF. In DNA, the CDR3 is TGCGCCAGCAGTCATGGTGGGACAGGGACCTACAATGAGCAGTTCTTC.

The gene calls are TRBV18 and TRBJ2-5; D might be TRBD1 (5 bases). Trimming removed 6 bases from V and 5 bases from J, with 19 bases in between. The CDR3 totals 15 residues. The V gene's germline CDR1 is KGHSH and CDR2 LQKENI. The CDR3 sequence is CASSSDQGRQETQYF. The CDR3 DNA is TGTGCCAGCTCCAGCGATCAGGGAAGGCAGGAGACCCAGTACTTC. Variable domain in full (rest from reference TRBV18 and TRBJ2-5): NAGVMQNPRHLVRRRGQEARLRCSPMKGHSHVYWYRQLPEEGLKFMVYLQKENIIDESGMPKERFSAEFPKEGPSILRIQQVVRGDSAAYFCASSSDQGRQETQYFGPGTRLLVL.

V and J are TRBV6-1 and TRBJ1-3; D possibly corresponds to TRBD1 (5 bases). CDR1 and CDR2 from the germline V gene are MNHNS and SASEGT. The CDR3 is 16 amino acids. V was trimmed by 0 bases and J by 2 bases, leaving 11 bases between them. CDR3 residues: CASSEAVRVTGNTIYF. The CDR3 region has the DNA TGTGCCAGCAGTGAAGCTGTCAGGGTCACTGGAAACACCATATATTTT.

CDR3 protein: CASSRGVQGTDTQYF. The CDR3 region has the DNA TGTGCCAGCAGCAGAGGGGTTCAAGGCACAGATACGCAGTATTTT. The rearrangement joins TRBV7-3 to TRBJ2-3, with D perhaps matching TRBD1 or TRBD2 (5 bases each). Germline V gene lookup returns CDR1 SGHTA and CDR2 FQGTGA. V lost 5 bases and J lost 1, with 13 bases in between. The CDR3 runs 15 residues. Filled out from reference TRBV7-3 and TRBJ2-3, the complete variable domain reads GAGVSQTPSNKVTEKGKYVELRCDPISGHTALYWYRQSLGQGPEFLIYFQGTGAADDSGLPNDRFFAVRPEGSVSTLKIQRTERGDSAVYLCASSRGVQGTDTQYFGPGTRLTVL.

The V gene is TRBV7-9, the J gene TRBJ2-7; D uncertain. Trimming cost V 3 bases and J 9 bases, with 15 bases left between them. The CDR3 has 13 residues. Germline loops: CDR1 SEHNR, CDR2 FQNEAQ (reference sequence). CDR3 in amino acids: CASSFGPRLGQYF. The CDR3 DNA is TGTGCCAGCAGCTTCGGACCGAGGTTAGGGCAGTACTTC.

V gene TRBV6-5 combines with J gene TRBJ2-3; no reliable D call. Trimming removed 6 bases from V and 4 bases from J, with 8 bases in between. Germline assignment: CDR1 MNHEY and CDR2 SVGAGI. The CDR3 runs 12 residues. CDR3 bases: TGTGCCAGCAGAGAGCGCCCAGATACGCAGTATTTT. Translated: CASRERPDTQYF.

This clone appeared a few times. The J gene is TRBJ2-3, the V gene TRBV29-1; 9 bases align to TRBD2. Germline loops: CDR1 SQVTM, CDR2 ANQGSEA. The trim removed 4 bases at V and 2 bases at J, leaving 7 bases unmatched. The CDR3 totals 15 residues. The CDR3 DNA reads as TGCAGCGTTGGTTTAGCGGGAGAGATCACAGATACGCAGTATTTT. Residues: CSVGLAGEITDTQYF.

There are a few counts of this clone. This chain connects TRBV4-2 to TRBJ2-1, with D hard to call. The CDR3 covers 13 residues. V was trimmed by 4 bases and J by 3 bases, leaving 7 bases between them. Germline values: CDR1 LGHNA, CDR2 YNFKEQ. The CDR3 DNA is TGTGCCAGCAGCCCCGTGGGCTACAATGAGCAGTTCTTC. It encodes CASSPVGYNEQFF.

This clone has just a few counts. The rearrangement joins TRBV5-4 to TRBJ1-2; 7 bases are a match to TRBD1. J gave up 3 bases and V 0 bases, and 5 bases lay outside the gene matches. The CDR3 totals 15 residues. From germline, CDR1 is SGHNT and CDR2 YYREEE (reference sequence). The CDR3 coding sequence is TGTGCCAGCAGCTTGGAACAGGGGAAGGACTATGGCTACACCTTC. It specifies CASSLEQGKDYGYTF.

A note on this clone: This may be a read error: a much more frequent sequence differs by one nucleotide. At the DNA level, this CDR3 is encoded by other sequences in the same sample as well. J is TRBJ1-1 and V is TRBV19, with D possibly matching TRBD1 (5 bases). V lost 6 bases and J lost 1, with 9 bases in between. CDR3 length equals 13 residues. The germline gives CDR1 LNHDA, CDR2 SQIVND (reference sequence). CDR3 DNA: TGTGCCAGTAGCTTACAGGAGAACACTGAAGCTTTCTTT. This gives the protein CASSLQENTEAFF.

The V call is TRBV5-4, the J call TRBJ2-2; 7 bases line up with TRBD2. The germline V gene encodes CDR1 SGHNT and CDR2 YYREEE (reference sequence). The CDR3 is made up of 15 amino acids. With V trimmed by 9 bases and J by 4 bases, 12 bases remained unmatched. The CDR3 nucleotides are TGTGCCACCCGGGCTGCTAGCGGTCCCACCGGGGAGCTGTTTTTT. Protein: CATRAASGPTGELFF.

The CDR3 DNA reads as TGTGCCTGGGCTCGGAATTATGGCTACACCTTC. Protein sequence: CAWARNYGYTF. The chain carries TRBV30 and TRBJ1-2; D is unresolved. V gave up 5 bases and J gave up 5 bases, with 9 bases separating them. The CDR3 totals 11 residues. Germline V gene data show CDR1 as GTSNPN and CDR2 as SVGIG (reference sequence). Full variable domain (outside the CDR3, taken from reference TRBV30 and TRBJ1-2): SQTIHQWPATLVQPVGSPLSLECTVEGTSNPNLYWYRQAAGRGLQLLFYSVGIGQISSEVPQNLSASRPQDRQFILSSKKLLLSDSGFYLCAWARNYGYTFGSGTRLTVV.

The chain uses TRBV2 and TRBJ1-2; D gene uncertain. Trimming removed 4 bases at V and 4 bases at J, with 7 bases between. This CDR3 is 12 amino acids long. Per the germline V gene, CDR1 is SNHLY and CDR2 is FYNNEI. CDR3 DNA sequence: TGTGCCAGCAGTGTGAGCGGCTATGGCTACACCTTC. Its translation is CASSVSGYGYTF.

The V gene is TRBV6-1, the J gene TRBJ2-6; no reliable D call. The CDR3 consists of 17 residues. Germline-derived CDR1 and CDR2 are MNHNS and SASEGT. The germline V and J ends were trimmed by 2 bases and 0 bases, with 11 bases remaining between them. CDR3 sequence (DNA): TGTGCCAGCAGTGAACCCGCAGCCCGCTCTGGGGCCAACGTCCTGACTTTC. Translating gives CASSEPAARSGANVLTF.

The rearrangement uses TRBV28 and TRBJ2-1, with D possibly matching TRBD2 (6 bases). The germline gives CDR1 MDHEN, CDR2 SYDVKM. CDR3 size: 15 residues. The V gene lost 5 bases and the J gene lost 9 bases, with 20 bases spanning the gap. The CDR3 protein is CASSEARGPGGEQFF. The CDR3 bases are TGTGCCAGCAGTGAGGCTAGGGGCCCCGGGGGTGAGCAGTTCTTC.

The chain couples TRBV5-1 to TRBJ2-5; no definite D call. The V gene's germline CDR1 is SGHRS and CDR2 YFSETQ. V lost 6 bases, J lost 7 bases, and 19 bases lay in between. CDR3 length equals 14 residues. The CDR3 reads CASTPLDGSGTQYF. The CDR3 nucleotides read TGCGCCAGCACACCCCTAGACGGCTCGGGGACCCAGTACTTC.

This rearrangement joins TRBV14 to TRBJ2-3, with D hard to call. Germline CDR1 is SGHDN and CDR2 is FVKESK. Between the trimmed V and J ends, which lost 5 bases and 5 bases, there was a span of 5 bases. CDR3 length: 11 residues. In DNA form, the CDR3 reads TGTGCCAGCAGCGCCGAAGATACGCAGTATTTT. It encodes CASSAEDTQYF.

The rearrangement links TRBV9 to TRBJ1-4; 11 bases agree with TRBD1. The CDR3 runs to 17 residues. With 4 bases clipped from V and 4 bases from J, the junction kept 9 bases outside the gene matches. Germline V gene lookup returns CDR1 SGDLS and CDR2 YYNGEE. The CDR3 bases are TGTGCCAGCAGCTTCCGGGACAGGGGGGCTTTTAATGAAAAACTGTTTTTT. Protein product: CASSFRDRGAFNEKLFF.

Concerning this clone: A far larger clone is only one base removed, so a read error is likely. This sequence joins TRBV6-6 and TRBJ1-4; 8 positions agree with TRBD1. The germline V gene has CDR1 MNHNY and CDR2 SVGAGI (reference sequence). This CDR3 has 14 residues. J was trimmed by 3 bases and V by 6 bases; bases with no gene match: 3. The CDR3 region is CASSRQGPNEKLFF. In DNA, the CDR3 is TGTGCCAGCAGCAGACAGGGGCCTAATGAAAAACTGTTTTTT.

The chain combines TRBV6-6 with TRBJ2-7; 7 positions match TRBD1. The length of the CDR3 is 13 residues. Trimming took 6 bases from V and 7 from J; bases not matched to a gene: 9. The germline gives CDR1 MNHNY, CDR2 SVGAGI (reference sequence). In DNA form, the CDR3 reads TGTGCCAGCAGGGTCGACAGGGTCGGGGAGCAGTACTTC. Its protein is CASRVDRVGEQYF.

This clone appeared a few times. The chain uses TRBV7-2 and TRBJ2-2, with TRBD2 matching 14 bases. Germline-derived CDR1 and CDR2 are SGHTA and FQGNSA. The trim removed 0 bases at V and 6 bases at J, leaving 6 bases unmatched. The CDR3 extends over 18 amino acids. CDR3 loop: CASSLALRLAGGAGELFF. The DNA for the CDR3 is TGTGCCAGCAGCTTAGCGCTCCGACTAGCGGGAGGGGCCGGGGAGCTGTTTTTT.

In DNA form, the CDR3 reads TGTGCCAGCAGTCTCGGGACAGGGGGTTTACGGTATGGCTACACCTTC. Translating gives CASSLGTGGLRYGYTF. V gene TRBV28 combines with J gene TRBJ1-2, with 11 bases that match TRBD1. The CDR3 totals 16 residues. The germline V gene has CDR1 MDHEN and CDR2 SYDVKM. Trimming at V came to 5 bases and at J to 5 bases, leaving 10 bases not matched to a gene.